This entry concerns a single T cell receptor beta chain. The data belong to a study of cytomegalovirus exposure and HLA in healthy donors. Both 60 Vbeta primers and 13 Jbeta primers went into the PCR. The data were produced by immunoSEQ multiplex PCR, yet TCRdb's version contains in-frame clones alone and is incomplete. The table lists 95,000 to 130,000 clones, around 70% of them singletons. Germline V gene data show CDR1 as MNHEY and CDR2 as SVGAGI. The CDR3 runs to 16 residues. V dropped 4 bases and J dropped 4; count of bases not matched to a gene: 7. The receptor was isolated from a woman aged 18 to 35 in good health and CMV-seronegative. This chain joins TRBV6-5 and TRBJ2-1, with TRBD2 identical over 10 bases. Material for sequencing was PBMCs. CDR3 residues: CASSFGAGGPYNEQFF. In DNA, the CDR3 is TGTGCCAGCAGTTTCGGAGCGGGGGGGCCGTACAATGAGCAGTTCTTC.